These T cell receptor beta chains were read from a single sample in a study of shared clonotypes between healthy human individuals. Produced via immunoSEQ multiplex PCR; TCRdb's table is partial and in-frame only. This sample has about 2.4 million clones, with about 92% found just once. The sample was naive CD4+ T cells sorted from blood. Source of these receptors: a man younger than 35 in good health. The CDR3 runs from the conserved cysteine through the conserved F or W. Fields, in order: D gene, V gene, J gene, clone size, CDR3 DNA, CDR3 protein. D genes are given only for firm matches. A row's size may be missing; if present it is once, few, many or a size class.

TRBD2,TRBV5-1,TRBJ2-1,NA,TGCGCCAGCAGCTTGTATCCTAGCGGAGCCTACAATGAGCAGTTCTTC,CASSLYPSGAYNEQFF
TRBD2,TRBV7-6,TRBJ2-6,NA,TGTGCCAGCAGCTTCACGGCAGCGGGAGGCTTTAGCTCTGGGGCCAACGTCCTGACTTTC,CASSFTAAGGFSSGANVLTF
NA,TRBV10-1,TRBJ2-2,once,TGCGCCAGCAGCTCCGTTCTAGGGGACGGCACCGGGGAGCTGTTTTTT,CASSSVLGDGTGELFF
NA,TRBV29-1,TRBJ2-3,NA,TGCAGCGTTGCCCAGTCGGGTACGCAGTATTTT,CSVAQSGTQYF
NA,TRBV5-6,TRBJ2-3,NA,TGTGCCAGCAGCTTGCGCGGGACAAGGGATACGCAGTATTTT,CASSLRGTRDTQYF
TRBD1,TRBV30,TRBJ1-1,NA,TGTGCCTGGAGTAAGACAGGGGCTGGCACTGAAGCTTTCTTT,CAWSKTGAGTEAFF
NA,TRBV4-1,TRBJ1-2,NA,TGCGCCAGCAGCCAAGGAAATTACCGAACGTCCGGCTACACCTTC,CASSQGNYRTSGYTF
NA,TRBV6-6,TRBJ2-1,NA,TGTGCCAGCAGTTACACAGACAGCTACAATGAGCAGTTCTTC,CASSYTDSYNEQFF
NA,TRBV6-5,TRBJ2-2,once,TGTGCCAGCAGTTCGGCCGGGGAGCTGTTTTTT,CASSSAGELFF
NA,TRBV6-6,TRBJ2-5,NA,TGTGCCAGCCGTGAGAGTCAACAGACCCAGTACTTC,CASRESQQTQYF
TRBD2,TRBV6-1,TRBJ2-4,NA,TGTGCCAGCATAGGTAGCGGGAGGTTCGACATTCAGTACTTC,CASIGSGRFDIQYF
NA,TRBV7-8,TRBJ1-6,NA,TGTGCCAGCAGCTTAGAGGCGGCCCTCCACTTT,CASSLEAALHF